One sample yielded the 26 T cell receptor beta chains listed below, sequenced in a study of shared clonotypes between healthy human individuals. Some clones are missing from TCRdb's copy, which holds only in-frame ones; the method was immunoSEQ multiplex PCR. The sample consists of fewer than 600,000 clones, around 78% of them appearing once. The sequencing input was PBMCs. The receptors come from a woman aged 40-49 years in good health. Some clones in this sample may be carry-over from other donors' samples.

This chain uses TRBV30 with TRBJ1-2; D gene ambiguous. V was shortened by 7 bases and J by 4 bases, with 10 bases between the two germline ends. CDR3 length equals 11 residues. Germline V gene sequence: CDR1 GTSNPN, CDR2 SVGIG (reference sequence). CDR3 in amino acids: CALKATYGYTF. The CDR3 bases are TGTGCCTTAAAGGCAACCTATGGCTACACCTTC.

The chain carries TRBV5-5 and TRBJ1-2; possibly TRBD1 for D (6 bases). CDR3 length: 15 amino acids. Germline lookup yields CDR1 SGHKS and CDR2 YYEKEE (reference sequence). Trimming left V 0 bases short and J 8 bases short, with 17 bases between. The CDR3 spells CASSLAVAGVAGYTF. DNA of the CDR3: TGTGCCAGCAGCTTGGCCGTAGCAGGGGTAGCGGGCTACACCTTC.

The chain carries TRBV28 and TRBJ1-2, with 7 nucleotides matching TRBD1. Germline lookup yields CDR1 MDHEN and CDR2 SYDVKM. Losses at the gene ends were 3 bases for V and 7 bases for J; bases not matched to a gene: 5. The CDR3 is 13 residues long. The CDR3 DNA reads as TGTGCCAGCAGTTTGGTCAGGGGGGGTGGCTACACCTTC. Translating gives CASSLVRGGGYTF.

The chain carries TRBV7-9 and TRBJ1-2, with 10 bases lining up with TRBD1. Germline CDR1 and CDR2: SEHNR and FQNEAQ (reference sequence). V trimming: 5 bases; J trimming: 5 bases; junction bases outside the gene matches: 8. This CDR3 comprises 15 residues. In DNA form, the CDR3 reads TGTGCCAGCAGCCCCCCCCGGACAGGGGGATATGGCTACACCTTC. Protein: CASSPPRTGGYGYTF.

The chain has TRBV6-1 and TRBJ2-2; 12 nucleotides match TRBD2. The CDR3 runs to 14 residues. CDR1 and CDR2 (germline): MNHNS, SASEGT. With 5 bases clipped from V and 11 bases from J, the junction kept 6 bases outside the gene matches. This CDR3 reads CASSNRLAGVELFF. Here the CDR3 DNA reads TGTGCCAGCAGTAACCGACTAGCGGGAGTAGAGCTGTTTTTT.

The chain carries TRBV30 and TRBJ1-4; D may be TRBD1 (5 bases). Germline CDR1 and CDR2: GTSNPN and SVGIG (reference sequence). The CDR3 covers 11 residues. Trimming cost V 5 bases and J 7 bases, with 8 bases left between them. The CDR3 spells CAWGRGEKLFF. The CDR3 nucleotides are TGTGCCTGGGGGAGGGGTGAAAAACTGTTTTTT.

A note on this clone: Possible read error: a much larger clone is one base away. The V gene is TRBV30, the J gene TRBJ2-7; possibly TRBD1 or TRBD2 for D (5 bases each). The CDR3 runs to 16 residues. CDR1 is GTSNPN and CDR2 is SVGIG in the germline V gene (reference sequence). CDR3 region: CAWSVLKGQRAYEQCF. The CDR3 bases are TGTGCCTGGAGTGTACTGAAGGGGCAGAGGGCCTACGAGCAGTGCTTC.

The DNA for the CDR3 is TGTGCCAGCAGCCAAGGGAGGGTATATGTGGCTTTCTTT. It is translated as CASSQGRVYVAFF. V gene TRBV4-2 combines with J gene TRBJ1-1; no reliable D call. Per germline, CDR1 LGHNA and CDR2 YNFKEQ. The CDR3 is 13 residues long. Trimming pared 1 base from V and 11 bases from J, leaving 14 bases between.

Here the CDR3 reads CASSLVREGPPYEQFF. DNA for the CDR3: TGTGCCAGCAGCCTAGTGCGGGAGGGCCCTCCCTATGAGCAGTTCTTC. The gene calls are TRBV13 and TRBJ2-1; 9 bases map to TRBD2. The CDR3 runs to 16 residues. With 5 bases clipped from V and 8 bases from J, the junction kept 13 bases outside the gene matches. The germline gives CDR1 PRHDT, CDR2 FYEKMQ (reference sequence). The whole variable domain, filled in from reference TRBV13 and TRBJ2-1, reads AAGVIQSPRHLIKEKRETATLKCYPIPRHDTVYWYQQGPGQDPQFLISFYEKMQSDKGSIPDRFSAQQFSDYHSELNMSSLELGDSALYFCASSLVREGPPYEQFFGPGTRLTVL.

The J gene is TRBJ2-6, the V gene TRBV6-6, with a tentative D call TRBD2 (6 bases). Trimming pared 6 bases from V and 0 bases from J, leaving 12 bases between. CDR3 size: 16 residues. Germline CDR1 MNHNY, CDR2 SVGAGI (reference sequence). CDR3 region: CASSPRGSSGANVLTF. The CDR3 coding sequence is TGTGCCAGCAGCCCCCGGGGGAGCTCTGGGGCCAACGTCCTGACTTTC.

The chain carries TRBV5-1 and TRBJ1-2; unclear D gene. V gave up 4 bases and J gave up 6 bases, with 13 bases separating them. This CDR3 is built from 13 residues. Germline values: CDR1 SGHRS, CDR2 YFSETQ. The CDR3: CASSAGHADGYTF. The CDR3 coding sequence is TGCGCCAGCAGCGCGGGCCACGCGGATGGCTACACCTTC. The variable domain in full, with the rest retrieved from reference TRBV5-1 and TRBJ1-2, is KAGVTQTPRYLIKTRGQQVTLSCSPISGHRSVSWYQQTPGQGLQFLFEYFSETQRNKGNFPGRFSGRQFSNSRSEMNVSTLELGDSALYLCASSAGHADGYTFGSGTRLTVV.

V usage is TRBV11-3 and J usage is TRBJ2-5, with D tentatively TRBD1 or TRBD2 (5 bases each). From germline, CDR1 is SGHNT and CDR2 YENEEA. The V and J ends lost 0 bases and 8 bases respectively, with 7 bases between them. The CDR3 runs to 12 residues. CDR3 sequence reads: CASSLDRGTQYF. As DNA, the CDR3 is TGTGCCAGCAGCTTAGATCGGGGCACCCAGTACTTC.

The chain recombines TRBV5-1 with TRBJ1-1; the D is unclear. Germline-derived CDR1 and CDR2 are SGHRS and YFSETQ. V lost 3 bases to trimming and J lost 0 bases, with 9 bases between them. CDR3 length: 14 residues. The CDR3 spells CASSSSSVNTEAFF. Written as DNA, the CDR3 is TGCGCCAGCAGCTCTAGTTCAGTGAACACTGAAGCTTTCTTT.

This clone was counted a single time. The CDR3: CASSAGDTGELFF. In nucleotides, the CDR3 is TGTGCCAGTAGTGCGGGAGACACCGGGGAGCTGTTTTTT. The chain joins TRBV19 to TRBJ2-2, with TRBD2 identical over 7 bases. Trimming took 5 bases from V and 3 from J; bases not matched to a gene: 0. The CDR3 runs to 13 residues. Germline lookup yields CDR1 LNHDA and CDR2 SQIVND (reference sequence). The full variable domain, rest sourced from reference TRBV19 and TRBJ2-2, is DGGITQSPKYLFRKEGQNVTLSCEQNLNHDAMYWYRQDPGQGLRLIYYSQIVNDFQKGDIAEGYSVSREKKESFPLTVTSAQKNPTAFYLCASSAGDTGELFFGEGSRLTVL.

The CDR3 DNA follows: TGTGCCAGCAGCTTAGTCGGGGCCGGGTCCTACGAGCAGTACTTC. It encodes CASSLVGAGSYEQYF. This sequence joins TRBV7-9 and TRBJ2-7; D is perhaps TRBD1 or TRBD2 (5 bases each). The V gene's germline CDR1 is SEHNR and CDR2 FQNEAQ (reference sequence). Trimming removed 1 base from V and 1 base from J, with 11 bases in between. The CDR3 sequence is 15 residues long.

The gene calls are TRBV5-8 and TRBJ2-7; D not certain. V was shortened by 2 bases and J by 6 bases, with 18 bases between the two germline ends. CDR1 and CDR2 (germline): SGHTS, YDEGEE. There are 15 residues in the CDR3. The DNA for the CDR3 is TGTGCCAGCAGCTTCAGATTGTATAGTAGCTCCGAGCAGTACTTC. Protein sequence: CASSFRLYSSSEQYF.

The rearrangement joins TRBV19 to TRBJ2-5; D is unresolved. Trimming took off 3 bases at V and 1 base at J, with 6 bases between the two ends. The CDR3 is 13 residues long. Germline V gene lookup returns CDR1 LNHDA and CDR2 SQIVND (reference sequence). In DNA form, the CDR3 reads TGTGCCAGTAGTATCAGGCCCCAAGAGACCCAGTACTTC. This gives the protein CASSIRPQETQYF. Full variable domain (remainder filled in from reference TRBV19 and TRBJ2-5): DGGITQSPKYLFRKEGQNVTLSCEQNLNHDAMYWYRQDPGQGLRLIYYSQIVNDFQKGDIAEGYSVSREKKESFPLTVTSAQKNPTAFYLCASSIRPQETQYFGPGTRLLVL.

The chain couples TRBV7-7 to TRBJ2-6, with unresolved D. Germline V gene data show CDR1 as SSHAT and CDR2 as FNYEAQ (reference sequence). The germline V and J ends were trimmed by 5 bases and 5 bases, with 16 bases remaining between them. The CDR3 extends over 16 amino acids. This CDR3 is CASSTCPQSRANVLTF. The CDR3 DNA sequence: TGTGCCAGCAGCACATGCCCACAAAGTCGGGCCAACGTCCTGACTTTC. Full variable domain (outside the CDR3, taken from reference TRBV7-7 and TRBJ2-6): GAGVSQSPRYKVTKRGQDVTLRCDPISSHATLYWYQQALGQGPEFLTYFNYEAQPDKSGLPSDRFSAERPEGSISTLTIQRTEQRDSAMYRCASSTCPQSRANVLTFGAGSRLTVL.

The V gene is TRBV9, the J gene TRBJ2-1, with 9 bases matching TRBD2. V trimming: 0 bases; J trimming: 2 bases; junction bases outside the gene matches: 3. Germline V lookup: CDR1 SGDLS, CDR2 YYNGEE. The CDR3 loop spans 16 amino acids. The CDR3 bases are TGTGCCAGCAGCGTAGGGGCGGGAGGGCCCTACAATGAGCAGTTCTTC. It yields the protein CASSVGAGGPYNEQFF.

This clone was recorded once. The chain uses TRBV6-4 and TRBJ2-1; D is perhaps TRBD2 (6 bases). Germline V gives CDR1 MRHNA, CDR2 SNTAGT. V lost 0 bases and J 0 bases, leaving 15 bases between the germline ends. The CDR3 runs 18 residues. In DNA, the CDR3 is TGTGCCAGCAGTGACTCAGGGCTTCTAGCGTCCTCCTACAATGAGCAGTTCTTC. Translating it yields CASSDSGLLASSYNEQFF.

This clone occurred once. V usage is TRBV4-3 and J usage is TRBJ2-1; 7 positions agree with TRBD2. CDR1 LGHNA and CDR2 YSLEER come from the germline V gene. The CDR3 is 16 residues long. V lost 0 bases and J lost 1; bases outside the gene matches: 3. CDR3 coding DNA: TGCGCCAGCAGCCAAGATATGCGGGAGTCCTACAATGAGCAGTTCTTC. Its protein product is CASSQDMRESYNEQFF.

This sequence joins TRBV14 and TRBJ2-7, with TRBD2 identical over 10 bases. V shed 2 bases, J shed 7 bases, and the junction held 14 bases outside the gene matches. The CDR3 covers 17 residues. Per the germline V gene, CDR1 is SGHDN and CDR2 is FVKESK. CDR3 coding DNA: TGTGCCAGCAGCCAATTCGGGCTAGCGGGAGTGCGTGGTGAGCAGTACTTC. Translated: CASSQFGLAGVRGEQYF. The full variable domain, its missing parts supplied by reference TRBV14 and TRBJ2-7, is EAGVTQFPSHSVIEKGQTVTLRCDPISGHDNLYWYRRVMGKEIKFLLHFVKESKQDESGMPNNRFLAERTGGTYSTLKVQPAELEDSGVYFCASSQFGLAGVRGEQYFGPGTRLTVT.

This clone turned up a few times. This chain uses TRBV7-2 with TRBJ1-1; perhaps TRBD1 as D (6 bases). The CDR3 sequence is 15 residues long. Looked up from germline, CDR1 is SGHTA and CDR2 is FQGNSA. Trimming stripped 5 bases from V and 5 bases from J, with 18 bases between. The CDR3 protein is CASSLQQGMGTEAFF. For the CDR3, the DNA is TGTGCCAGCAGCCTACAACAGGGCATGGGAACTGAAGCTTTCTTT.

The V gene is TRBV7-9, the J gene TRBJ1-2; no firm D call. The CDR3 has 15 residues. Trimming took off 1 base at V and 2 bases at J, with 11 bases between the two ends. From germline, CDR1 is SEHNR and CDR2 FQNEAQ (reference sequence). This chain's CDR3 is CASSLGAGPNYGYTF. The CDR3, as DNA: TGTGCCAGCAGCTTAGGGGCCGGGCCGAACTATGGCTACACCTTC.

This chain links TRBV19 with TRBJ2-5, with a tentative D call TRBD2 (5 bases). The CDR3 is 13 amino acids. The ends were cut back, 6 bases at V and 3 bases at J, with 11 bases in the middle. Germline CDR1 LNHDA, CDR2 SQIVND (reference sequence). DNA of the CDR3: TGTGCCAGTAGCGAGCGGACGGAAGAGACCCAGTACTTC. Encoded protein: CASSERTEETQYF.

This clone was seen ten or more times. CDR3 residues: CASRLWSSYEQYF. CDR3 nucleotide sequence: TGTGCCAGCCGACTTTGGAGCTCCTACGAGCAGTACTTC. The V gene is TRBV28, the J gene TRBJ2-7; D is unclear. V was pared by 8 bases and J by 0 bases, with 11 bases between. Germline loops: CDR1 MDHEN, CDR2 SYDVKM. This CDR3 has 13 residues.